This T cell receptor beta chain was captured in a study of cytomegalovirus exposure and HLA in healthy donors. Points on this clone: Its target is not known.

The V gene end was trimmed by 0 bases and the J gene end by 4 bases; junction bases not matched to a gene: 10. The CDR3 runs to 17 residues. Germline V CDR1 and CDR2: SGDLS, YYNGEE. The PCR had 60 Vbeta and 13 Jbeta primers. Data came from immunoSEQ multiplex PCR; TCRdb stores just in-frame clones and leaves some out. Altogether a few hundred thousand clones are present, around 83% being singletons, with the ten largest covering approximately 1.4%. General study results and limits: Listed as cytomegalovirus-associated were more than 150 TCR beta chains.

The chain carries TRBV9 and TRBJ2-5; 9 nucleotides agree with TRBD1. This TCR was sampled from a girl aged 5 to 17 in good health and CMV-seronegative. Sequencing input: PBMCs. The CDR3 is CASSVAGTGFGRETQYF. The CDR3 DNA reads TGTGCCAGCAGCGTAGCCGGGACAGGGTTTGGGCGAGAGACCCAGTACTTC.